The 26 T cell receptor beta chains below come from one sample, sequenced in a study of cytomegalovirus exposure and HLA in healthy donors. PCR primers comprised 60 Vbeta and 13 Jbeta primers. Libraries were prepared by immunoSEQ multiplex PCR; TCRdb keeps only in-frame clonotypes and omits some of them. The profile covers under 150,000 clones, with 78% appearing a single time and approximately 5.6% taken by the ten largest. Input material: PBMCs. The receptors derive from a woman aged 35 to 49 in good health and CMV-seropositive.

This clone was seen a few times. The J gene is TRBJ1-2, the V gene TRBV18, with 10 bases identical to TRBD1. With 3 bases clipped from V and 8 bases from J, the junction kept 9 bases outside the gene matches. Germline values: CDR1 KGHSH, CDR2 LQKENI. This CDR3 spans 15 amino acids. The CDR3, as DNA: TGTGCCAGCTCACCCGGGACAGGGGACCTCGGGGGCTACACCTTC. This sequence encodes CASSPGTGDLGGYTF.

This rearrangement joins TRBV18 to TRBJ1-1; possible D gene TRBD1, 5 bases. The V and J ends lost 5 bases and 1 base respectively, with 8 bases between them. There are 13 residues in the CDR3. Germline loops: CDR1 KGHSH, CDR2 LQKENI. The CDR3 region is CASSSTGNTEAFF. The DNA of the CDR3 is TGTGCCAGCTCATCTACAGGGAACACTGAAGCTTTCTTT.

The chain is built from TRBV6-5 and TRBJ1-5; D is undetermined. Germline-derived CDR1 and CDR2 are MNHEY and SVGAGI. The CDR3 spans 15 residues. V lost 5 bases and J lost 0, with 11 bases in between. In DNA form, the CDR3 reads TGTGCCAGCAGTCACATACCTTATAGCAATCAGCCCCAGCATTTT. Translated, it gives CASSHIPYSNQPQHF.

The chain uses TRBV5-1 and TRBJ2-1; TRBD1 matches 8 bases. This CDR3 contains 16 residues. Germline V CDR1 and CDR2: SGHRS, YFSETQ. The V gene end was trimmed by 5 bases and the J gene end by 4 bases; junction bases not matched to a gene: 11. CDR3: CASSVSAQGAYNEQFF. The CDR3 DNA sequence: TGCGCCAGCAGTGTCTCGGCCCAGGGGGCTTACAATGAGCAGTTCTTC.

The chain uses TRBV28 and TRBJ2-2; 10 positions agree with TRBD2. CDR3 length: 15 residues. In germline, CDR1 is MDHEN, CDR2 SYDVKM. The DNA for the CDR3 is TGTGCAGCCCGGCTAGCGGGAGCCGGGGCCGGGGAGCTGTTTTTT. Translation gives CAARLAGAGAGELFF.

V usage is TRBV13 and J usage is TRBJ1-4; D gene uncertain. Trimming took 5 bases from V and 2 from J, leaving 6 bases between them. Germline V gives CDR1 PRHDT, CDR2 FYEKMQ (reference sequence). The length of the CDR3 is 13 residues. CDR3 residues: CASSPGTNEKLFF. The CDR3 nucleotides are TGTGCCAGCAGCCCCGGGACTAATGAAAAACTGTTTTTT.

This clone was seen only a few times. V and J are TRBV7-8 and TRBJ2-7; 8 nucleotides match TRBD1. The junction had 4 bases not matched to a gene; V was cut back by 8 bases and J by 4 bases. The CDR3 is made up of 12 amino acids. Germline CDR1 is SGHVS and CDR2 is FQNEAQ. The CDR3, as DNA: TGTGCCAGCGGAACAGGGGGGTACGAGCAGTACTTC. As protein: CASGTGGYEQYF.

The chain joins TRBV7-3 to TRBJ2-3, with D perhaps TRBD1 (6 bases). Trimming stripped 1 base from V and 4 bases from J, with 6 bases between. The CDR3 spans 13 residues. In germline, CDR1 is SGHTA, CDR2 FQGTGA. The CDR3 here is CASSLKGADTQYF. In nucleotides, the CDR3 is TGTGCCAGCAGCTTAAAGGGGGCAGATACGCAGTATTTT.

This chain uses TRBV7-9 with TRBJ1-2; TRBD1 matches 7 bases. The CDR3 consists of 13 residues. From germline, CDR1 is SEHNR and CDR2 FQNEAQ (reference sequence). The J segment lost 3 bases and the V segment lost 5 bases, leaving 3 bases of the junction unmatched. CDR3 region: CASSTTGDYGYTF. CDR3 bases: TGTGCCAGCAGCACAACAGGGGACTATGGCTACACCTTC. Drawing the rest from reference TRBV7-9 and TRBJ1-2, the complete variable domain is DTGVSQNPRHKITKRGQNVTFRCDPISEHNRLYWYRQTLGQGPEFLTYFQNEAQLEKSRLLSDRFSAERPKGSFSTLEIQRTEQGDSAMYLCASSTTGDYGYTFGSGTRLTVV.

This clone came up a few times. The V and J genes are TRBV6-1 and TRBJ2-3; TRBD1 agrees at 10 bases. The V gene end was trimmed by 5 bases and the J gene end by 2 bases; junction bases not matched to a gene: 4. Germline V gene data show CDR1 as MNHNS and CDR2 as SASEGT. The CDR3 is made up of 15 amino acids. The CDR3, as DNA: TGTGCCAGCAGTAGACAGGGGGCTACCACAGATACGCAGTATTTT. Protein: CASSRQGATTDTQYF.

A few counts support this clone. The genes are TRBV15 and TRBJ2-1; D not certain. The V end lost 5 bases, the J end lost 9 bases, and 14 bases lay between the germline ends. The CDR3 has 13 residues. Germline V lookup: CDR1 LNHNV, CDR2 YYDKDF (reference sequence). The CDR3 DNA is TGTGCCACCAGCGCACTCCGAGGTGGTGAGCAGTTCTTC. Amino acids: CATSALRGGEQFF.

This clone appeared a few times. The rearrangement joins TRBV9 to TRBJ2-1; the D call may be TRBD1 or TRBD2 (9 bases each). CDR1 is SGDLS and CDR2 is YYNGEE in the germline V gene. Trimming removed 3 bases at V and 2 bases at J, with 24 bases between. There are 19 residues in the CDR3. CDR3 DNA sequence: TGTGCCAGCAGCGCCGGGACAGGGACTCGCGGGAGGGCCTACAATGAGCAGTTCTTC. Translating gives CASSAGTGTRGRAYNEQFF.

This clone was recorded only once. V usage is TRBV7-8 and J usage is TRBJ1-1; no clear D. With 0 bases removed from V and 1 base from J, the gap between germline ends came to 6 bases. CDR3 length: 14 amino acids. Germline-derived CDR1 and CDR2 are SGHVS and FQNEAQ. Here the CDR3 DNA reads TGTGCCAGCAGCTTAGCCTATCAGAACACTGAAGCTTTCTTT. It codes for CASSLAYQNTEAFF.

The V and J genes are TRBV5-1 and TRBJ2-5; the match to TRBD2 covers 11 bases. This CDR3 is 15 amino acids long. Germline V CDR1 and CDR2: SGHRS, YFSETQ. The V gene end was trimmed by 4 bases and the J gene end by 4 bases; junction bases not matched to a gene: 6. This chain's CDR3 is CASSVAGGPGETQYF. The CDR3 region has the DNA TGCGCCAGCAGCGTAGCGGGAGGGCCGGGAGAGACCCAGTACTTC.

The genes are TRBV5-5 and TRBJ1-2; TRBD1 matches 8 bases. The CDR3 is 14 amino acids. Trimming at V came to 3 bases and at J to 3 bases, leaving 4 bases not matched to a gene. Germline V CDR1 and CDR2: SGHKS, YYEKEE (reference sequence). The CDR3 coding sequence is TGTGCCAGCAGCTGGAACAGGGGGGACTATGGCTACACCTTC. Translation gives CASSWNRGDYGYTF.

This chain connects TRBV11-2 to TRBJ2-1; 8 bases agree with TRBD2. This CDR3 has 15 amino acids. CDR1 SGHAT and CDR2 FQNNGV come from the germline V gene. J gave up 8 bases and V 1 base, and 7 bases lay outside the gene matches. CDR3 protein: CASSLAGGPWDEQFF. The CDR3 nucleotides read TGTGCCAGCAGCTTAGCGGGAGGGCCTTGGGATGAGCAGTTCTTC. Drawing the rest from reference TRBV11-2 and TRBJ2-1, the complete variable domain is EAGVAQSPRYKIIEKRQSVAFWCNPISGHATLYWYQQILGQGPKLLIQFQNNGVVDDSQLPKDRFSAERLKGVDSTLKIQPAKLEDSAVYLCASSLAGGPWDEQFFGPGTRLTVL.

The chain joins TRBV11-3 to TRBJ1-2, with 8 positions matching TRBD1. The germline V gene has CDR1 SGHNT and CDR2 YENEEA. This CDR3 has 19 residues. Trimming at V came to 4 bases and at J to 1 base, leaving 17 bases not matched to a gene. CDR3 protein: CASSSEGVMGQVSNYGYTF. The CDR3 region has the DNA TGTGCCAGCAGCTCAGAGGGGGTGATGGGACAGGTCAGTAACTATGGCTACACCTTC.

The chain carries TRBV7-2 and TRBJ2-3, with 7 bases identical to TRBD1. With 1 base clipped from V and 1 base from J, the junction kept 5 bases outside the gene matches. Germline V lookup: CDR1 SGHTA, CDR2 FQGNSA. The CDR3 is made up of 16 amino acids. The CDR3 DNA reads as TGTGCCAGCAGCTTAGTTGGTACAGGGGGCACAGATACGCAGTATTTT. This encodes CASSLVGTGGTDTQYF.

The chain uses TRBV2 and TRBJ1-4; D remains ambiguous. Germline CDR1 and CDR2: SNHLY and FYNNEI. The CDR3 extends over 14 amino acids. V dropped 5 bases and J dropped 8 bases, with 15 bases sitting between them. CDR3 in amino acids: CASSLDGSGEKLFF. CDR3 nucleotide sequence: TGTGCCAGCAGTCTCGACGGGAGTGGGGAAAAACTGTTTTTT. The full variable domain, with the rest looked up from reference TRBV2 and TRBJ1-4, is EPEVTQTPSHQVTQMGQEVILRCVPISNHLYFYWYRQILGQKVEFLVSFYNNEISEKSEIFDDQFSVERPDGSNFTLKIRSTKLEDSAMYFCASSLDGSGEKLFFGSGTQLSVL.

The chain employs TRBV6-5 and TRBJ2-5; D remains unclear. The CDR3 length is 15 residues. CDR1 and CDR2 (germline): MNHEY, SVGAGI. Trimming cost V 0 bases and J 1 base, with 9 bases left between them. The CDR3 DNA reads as TGTGCCAGCAGTTACTCGTATCTCAGCCAAGAGACCCAGTACTTC. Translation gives CASSYSYLSQETQYF.

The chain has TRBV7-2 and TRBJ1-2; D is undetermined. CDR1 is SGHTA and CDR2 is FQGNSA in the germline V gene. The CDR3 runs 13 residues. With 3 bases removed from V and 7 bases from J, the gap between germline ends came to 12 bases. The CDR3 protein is CASSFPPSSGYTF. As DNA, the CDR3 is TGTGCCAGCAGCTTCCCCCCCTCTAGTGGCTACACCTTC.

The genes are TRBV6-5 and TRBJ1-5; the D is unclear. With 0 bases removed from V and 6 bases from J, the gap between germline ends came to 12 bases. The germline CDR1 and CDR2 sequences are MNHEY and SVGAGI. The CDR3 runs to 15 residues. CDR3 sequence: CASSYSGNLRQPQHF. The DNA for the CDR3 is TGTGCCAGCAGTTACTCCGGTAACTTGCGTCAGCCCCAGCATTTT.

The CDR3 coding sequence is TGCGCCAGCTCTAGGGACAGGGTCTACGAGCAGTACTTC. It codes for CASSRDRVYEQYF. The chain joins TRBV10-1 to TRBJ2-7; the match to TRBD1 covers 9 bases. The CDR3 runs 13 residues. Germline CDR1 WNHNN, CDR2 SYGVQD (reference sequence). With V trimmed by 8 bases and J by 3 bases, 5 bases remained unmatched.

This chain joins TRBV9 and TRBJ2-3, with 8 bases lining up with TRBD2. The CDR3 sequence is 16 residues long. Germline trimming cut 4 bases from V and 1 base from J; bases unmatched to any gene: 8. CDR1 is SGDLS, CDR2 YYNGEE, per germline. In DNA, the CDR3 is TGTGCCAGCAGCCACCGGGAGGGCCTCGGCACAGATACGCAGTATTTT. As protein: CASSHREGLGTDTQYF.

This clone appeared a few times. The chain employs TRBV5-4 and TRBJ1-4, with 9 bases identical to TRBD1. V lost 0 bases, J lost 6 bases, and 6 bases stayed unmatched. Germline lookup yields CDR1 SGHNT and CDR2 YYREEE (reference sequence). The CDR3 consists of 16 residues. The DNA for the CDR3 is TGTGCCAGCAGCTTGGGGCGGACAGGGGATGATGAAAAACTGTTTTTT. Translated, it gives CASSLGRTGDDEKLFF. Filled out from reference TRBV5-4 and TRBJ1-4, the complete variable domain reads ETGVTQSPTHLIKTRGQQVTLRCSSQSGHNTVSWYQQALGQGPQFIFQYYREEENGRGNFPPRFSGLQFPNYSSELNVNALELDDSALYLCASSLGRTGDDEKLFFGSGTQLSVL.

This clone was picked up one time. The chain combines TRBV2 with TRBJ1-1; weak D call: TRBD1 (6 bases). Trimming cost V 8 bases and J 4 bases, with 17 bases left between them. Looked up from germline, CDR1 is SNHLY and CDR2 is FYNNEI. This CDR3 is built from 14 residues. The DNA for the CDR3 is TGTGCCAGCGGAGAGGGTAACAGGGCCACTGAAGCTTTCTTT. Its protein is CASGEGNRATEAFF.